The 6 T cell receptor beta chains given below trace back to one sample, sequenced in a study of Ad26.COV2.S vaccination and SARS-CoV-2 variants. The repertoire was sequenced with immunoSEQ multiplex PCR; TCRdb's copy has only in-frame clones and lacks some. The profile shows 400,000 to 500,000 clones, 80% to 90% of them singletons. Regarding treatment: some 20 received Ad26.COV2.S at low or high dose, single or two shots; roughly five received placebo; per-sample allocation not given. The samples were gathered on day 63 after the first injection of vaccine or placebo. The source was peripheral blood, collected in a trial of Ad26.COV2.S vaccine versus placebo. The origin of the receptors is a person aged 18-60 years who received the Ad26.COV2.S COVID-19 vaccine or a placebo.

J is TRBJ1-1 and V is TRBV9, with D hard to call. In germline, CDR1 is SGDLS, CDR2 YYNGEE. This CDR3 is built from 15 residues. Between the trimmed V and J ends, which lost 0 bases and 1 base, there was a span of 10 bases. In DNA form, the CDR3 reads TGTGCCAGCAGCGTAGAGGCAGCTCAGAACACTGAAGCTTTCTTT. Its protein is CASSVEAAQNTEAFF.

This clone has only one observation. The genes are TRBV7-3 and TRBJ2-2, with D possibly being TRBD1 or TRBD2 (5 bases each). V was pared by 6 bases and J by 7 bases, with 9 bases between. This CDR3 spans 12 amino acids. CDR1 and CDR2 from the germline V gene are SGHTA and FQGTGA. As DNA, the CDR3 is TGTGCCAGCAGTTCGAGGGGCGGGGAGCTGTTTTTT. This gives the protein CASSSRGGELFF.

This chain joins TRBV6-2 or TRBV6-3 and TRBJ2-7; D remains unclear. CDR3 length equals 16 residues. The germline gives CDR1 MNHEY, CDR2 SVGEGT. Trimming took 2 bases from V and 3 from J, leaving 17 bases between them. CDR3 coding DNA: TGTGCCAGCAGTTACACCCGAGGATTCTCGGACTACGAGCAGTACTTC. This encodes CASSYTRGFSDYEQYF.

The V and J genes are TRBV6-5 and TRBJ1-1; D is uncertain. The CDR3 runs to 14 residues. Per the germline V gene, CDR1 is MNHEY and CDR2 is SVGAGI. Trimming removed 0 bases from V and 6 bases from J, with 11 bases in between. The CDR3 bases are TGTGCCAGCAGTTACTCCGGATTGGGCTCTGAAGCTTTCTTT. It is translated as CASSYSGLGSEAFF.

Concerning this clone: At one end the junction does not follow the germline gene, possibly because of a read error. J is TRBJ2-5 and V is TRBV5-1; 9 bases align to TRBD1. The germline gives CDR1 SGHRS, CDR2 YFSETQ. CDR3 size: 14 residues. This CDR3 reads CASSLGQGSETQYF. The CDR3 DNA is TGCGCCAGCAGTTTGGGACAGGGTAGTGAGACCCAGTACTTC.

This rearrangement joins TRBV20-1 to TRBJ1-5; a weak D match, TRBD1 (5 bases). CDR3 length equals 11 residues. V lost 6 bases and J 10 bases, leaving 13 bases between the germline ends. CDR1 is DFQATT and CDR2 is SNEGSKA in the germline V gene (reference sequence). As DNA, the CDR3 is TGCAGTGCAGAGTCTCAGGGACCCCAGCATTTT. Its protein is CSAESQGPQHF.